This TCR beta chain emerged from a study of shared clonotypes between healthy human individuals. Germline lookup yields CDR1 MNHNS and CDR2 SASEGT. With 0 bases removed from V and 3 bases from J, the gap between germline ends came to 15 bases. This CDR3 spans 16 amino acids. As processed by the authors: ImmunoSEQ sequences covered only the junction and lacked quality scores; filtering therefore differed. Produced via immunoSEQ multiplex PCR; TCRdb's table is partial and in-frame only. Clone size and V and J calls were adopted from that table, with D and trimming inferred from the DNA. The table has some 2,000,000 clones, roughly 95% seen once; the top ten hold 0.1% to 0.15%. Remarks on this clone: Its target is unknown.

The study, taken as a whole, reports: What rarefaction showed was incomplete sorted-subset sequencing despite large depth. The low donor count limited represented genetic and exposure-history diversity.

The rearrangement joins TRBV6-1 to TRBJ2-7; D is undetermined. Input material: naive CD4+ T cells sorted from blood. As to subset: CD45RA+ positively selected. This TCR came from a young man in good health. Here the CDR3 reads CASSEAPPPSLYEQYF. In DNA, the CDR3 is TGTGCCAGCAGTGAAGCCCCACCCCCGAGCCTCTACGAGCAGTACTTC.